This T cell receptor (beta chain) came from a study of cytotoxic CD8 clonotypes in ibrutinib-treated CLL. As for the study in general: Following a median around 13 months of treatment, with a range of 6 to 36, response samples were taken.

Of note for this clone: Its antigen is not known.

Regarding the study as a whole: Clonality was elevated at ibrutinib response and had returned toward baseline at progression. Baseline values of clonality outstripped age-matched healthy donors and followed circulating CD8+ T-cell counts.

Libraries were prepared by immunoSEQ multiplex PCR; TCRdb keeps only in-frame clonotypes and omits some of them. The sample shows about 74,000 clones, around 84% of them seen only once. Trimming stripped 11 bases from V and 2 bases from J, with 10 bases between. The CDR3 is 12 amino acids. Germline CDR1 is MNHNS and CDR2 is SASEGT. Frozen PBMC stocks contributed around 1.8 micrograms of genomic DNA to the TCR beta libraries. The starting material was PBMCs, obtained at disease progression, from a patient treated with ibrutinib. The chain employs TRBV6-1 and TRBJ1-5; D call uncertain. The source of this sequence is a human donor with chronic lymphocytic leukemia. The CDR3, as DNA: TGTGCCGGTGACGATGGCAATCAGCCCCAGCATTTT. Amino acids: CAGDDGNQPQHF.